These T cell receptor beta chains were read from a single sample in a study of metastatic and nonmetastatic thyroid tumors. Using MiXCR, TCRdb reanalyzed the PCR reads. Seen here are around 30,000 clones, over 20% observed once, and the top ten hold less than 4%. Material for sequencing was tumor tissue. These receptors came from a male donor with papillary thyroid cancer or a benign thyroid nodule (not recorded which). Some clones in this sample may be carry-over from other donors' samples. CDR3s leave out the opening cysteine and the closing phenylalanine or tryptophan.

TRBV18,ASSPWGQGSEQY
TRBV4-3,ASSQDVSFSYEQY
TRBV7-2,ASSRPGGEQY
TRBV7-9,ASSLAAEKLF
TRBV7-2,ASSSQMNTEAF
TRBV18,ASATTGTSGGRTDTQY
TRBV19,ASSISLANYGYT
TRBV19,ASSKAGSSYEQY
TRBV7-2,ASSLDGQLIQPQH
TRBV5-1,ASSLTGGAEKLF
TRBV19,ASSAGTEIASQF
TRBV7-9,ASSTGEAYEHY
TRBV28,ASSLGDRALAPLH
TRBV28,ASSPPDDSGRAYEQY
TRBV7-9,ASSKGQANQPQH
TRBV18,ASSPTGSYQPQH
TRBV2,AGSRGIADTQY
TRBV2,ASSEDRDREQY
TRBV14,ASSQAGRGRARDEQF
TRBV10-3,ASSRDINYGYT
TRBV2,ASRTGTTAYEQY
TRBV7-3,ASSFRPNTGELF
TRBV5-1,ASSPSGRSGEQY
TRBV25-1,ASKSPNTGELF
TRBV20-1,SAGTSGRYQY
TRBV18,ASSPGNTIY
TRBV19,ASSPLVGTLDQPQH
TRBV11-2,ASSLVGSTDTQY
TRBV6-5,ASSYTARDPYEQY
TRBV13,ASSPREGNYNEQF
TRBV5-1,SSSSSRVEYTQY
TRBV2,ASSSVSSTDTQY
TRBV20-1,SARDVRVPYNSPLH
TRBV7-2,ASSSGNTIY
TRBV6-1,ASSAAEGQNYGYT
TRBV2,GSVRSRQGGANSPLH
TRBV24-1,ATSYSSRGELF
TRBV9,ASSVVSKGHLDSYEQY
TRBV6-5,ASSYTVLGQTQH